A single sample gave rise to the 27 T cell receptor beta chains below, sequenced in a study of blood T cell repertoires in COVID-19. Some clones are missing from TCRdb's copy, which holds only in-frame ones; the method was immunoSEQ multiplex PCR. The table includes 40,000 or so clones, roughly 89% detected once. The sequencing input was peripheral blood. Source of these receptors: a human donor in a cohort sampled during active COVID-19.

CDR3 bases: TGTGCCAGCAGTTTTGACAGCCCCCATGAGCAGTTCTTC. This codes for CASSFDSPHEQFF. V and J are TRBV6-2 or TRBV6-3 and TRBJ2-1; D is possibly TRBD1 (5 bases). The CDR3 consists of 13 residues. V shed 4 bases and J shed 8 bases, with 12 bases lying between them. CDR1 and CDR2 from the germline V gene are MNHEY and SVGEGT.

The count of this clone is one. The chain combines TRBV5-1 with TRBJ2-7; D call uncertain. CDR3 length: 13 amino acids. V was pared by 0 bases and J by 3 bases, with 7 bases between. Germline CDR1 is SGHRS and CDR2 is YFSETQ. CDR3 region: CASSLGPYYEQYF. The CDR3 DNA follows: TGCGCCAGCAGCTTGGGGCCTTACTACGAGCAGTACTTC.

This clone showed up just a few times. At one of its ends the junction is not consistent with the germline gene, which may arise from a read error. The chain recombines TRBV14 with TRBJ2-7, with D tentatively TRBD2 (6 bases). The CDR3 has 14 residues. Germline CDR1 and CDR2: SGHDN and FVKESK. The DNA of the CDR3 is TGTGCCAGCAGTCAAGAGGGAGGCTCCTACGAGCAGTACTTC. Its protein is CASSQEGGSYEQYF.

This clone was observed a handful of times. The chain is built from TRBV24-1 and TRBJ1-2; D perhaps matches TRBD1 (6 bases). Per germline, CDR1 KGHDR and CDR2 SFDVKD. V lost 4 bases, J lost 8 bases, and 10 bases lay in between. The CDR3 runs 12 residues. CDR3 amino acids: CATSDRGRGYTF. CDR3 nucleotides: TGTGCCACCAGTGACAGGGGTCGGGGCTACACCTTC.

CDR3 bases: TGTGCCAGCACCCCGACAGGGGGCGCGGACACTGAAGCTTTCTTT. As protein: CASTPTGGADTEAFF. The chain combines TRBV6-5 with TRBJ1-1; 10 bases are shared with TRBD1. The CDR3 is 15 residues long. V lost 7 bases and J lost 3; bases outside the gene matches: 8. The germline V gene encodes CDR1 MNHEY and CDR2 SVGAGI.

The V call is TRBV15, the J call TRBJ2-5, with 10 bases that match TRBD1. CDR1 LNHNV and CDR2 YYDKDF come from the germline V gene (reference sequence). This CDR3 comprises 14 residues. Trimming removed 2 bases from V and 5 bases from J; junction bases left unmatched: 2. The CDR3 DNA sequence: TGTGCCACCAGCAGAACGACAGGGGGCGAGACCCAGTACTTC. The encoded protein is CATSRTTGGETQYF. The full variable domain, with the rest looked up from reference TRBV15 and TRBJ2-5, is DAMVIQNPRYQVTQFGKPVTLSCSQTLNHNVMYWYQQKSSQAPKLLFHYYDKDFNNEADTPDNFQSRRPNTSFCFLDIRSPGLGDTAMYLCATSRTTGGETQYFGPGTRLLVL.

This chain connects TRBV12-3 or TRBV12-4 to TRBJ2-1, with a tentative D call TRBD1 (5 bases). The length of the CDR3 is 12 residues. Trimming cost V 3 bases and J 12 bases, with 12 bases left between them. CDR3 sequence: CASSFLDQGQFF. The CDR3 region has the DNA TGTGCCAGCAGTTTTCTTGACCAGGGGCAGTTCTTC.

This chain links TRBV13 with TRBJ1-2; 7 bases are a match to TRBD1. The CDR3 is 15 amino acids. Trimming took 3 bases from V and 7 from J; bases not matched to a gene: 11. Germline CDR1 PRHDT, CDR2 FYEKMQ (reference sequence). The chain's CDR3 is CASSFMRQGLGGYTF. Here the CDR3 DNA reads TGTGCCAGCAGCTTTATGAGACAGGGATTGGGTGGCTACACCTTC.

This chain connects TRBV10-1 to TRBJ2-7; perhaps TRBD1 as D (6 bases). CDR1 is WNHNN, CDR2 SYGVQD, per germline (reference sequence). Trimming stripped 0 bases from V and 6 bases from J, with 21 bases between. The CDR3 runs to 17 residues. The CDR3 reads CASSESGDTIGSGEQYF. The CDR3 DNA reads TGCGCCAGCAGTGAGTCGGGGGACACTATTGGGTCGGGCGAGCAGTACTTC.

The CDR3 nucleotides read TGTGCCAGCAGCTTTGACAGTAACACTGAAGCTTTCTTT. This codes for CASSFDSNTEAFF. The chain joins TRBV7-9 to TRBJ1-1; the D gene is possibly TRBD1 (5 bases). This CDR3 contains 13 residues. CDR1 is SEHNR and CDR2 is FQNEAQ in the germline V gene (reference sequence). V gave up 3 bases and J gave up 2 bases, with 7 bases separating them.

V is TRBV3-1 (or the pseudogene TRBV3-2) and J is TRBJ1-6; the match to TRBD1 covers 7 bases. The CDR3 is 15 residues long. J gave up 6 bases and V 5 bases, and 7 bases lay outside the gene matches. The germline CDR1 and CDR2 sequences are LGHDT and YNNKEL (reference sequence). Here the CDR3 DNA reads TGTGCCAGCAGCACCCGGAACAGGGGTAATTCACCCCTCCACTTT. Protein sequence: CASSTRNRGNSPLHF.

The chain employs TRBV7-2 and TRBJ2-7, with 7 bases fitting TRBD2. Germline values: CDR1 SGHTA, CDR2 FQGNSA. The CDR3 has 13 amino acids. Trimming cost V 5 bases and J 2 bases; bases outside gene matches: 3. CDR3 region: CASSRLAPYEQYF. The CDR3 DNA is TGTGCCAGCAGCCGACTAGCCCCCTACGAGCAGTACTTC.

This chain uses TRBV10-3 with TRBJ1-3; D gene unclear. CDR1 ENHRY and CDR2 SYGVKD come from the germline V gene. The CDR3 extends over 15 amino acids. Trimming cost V 3 bases and J 0 bases, with 9 bases left between them. The CDR3 sequence is CAISEGGISGNTIYF. The CDR3 DNA follows: TGTGCCATCAGTGAAGGAGGGATCTCTGGAAACACCATATATTTT.

This clone was seen once. The V gene is TRBV6-2 or TRBV6-3, the J gene TRBJ1-1; TRBD1 is a possible D gene (5 bases). V lost 2 bases to trimming and J lost 0 bases, with 7 bases between them. Germline CDR1 is MNHEY and CDR2 is SVGEGT. The CDR3 is 14 residues long. The CDR3 loop reads CASSYGHLNTEAFF. The CDR3 nucleotides read TGTGCCAGCAGTTACGGACACCTGAACACTGAAGCTTTCTTT.

This clone was picked up one time. The V gene is TRBV6-6, the J gene TRBJ2-5; D gene unclear. The CDR3 runs to 12 residues. Germline values: CDR1 MNHNY, CDR2 SVGAGI (reference sequence). Trimming shortened V by 7 bases and J by 9 bases, and 15 bases separated the two germline ends. The CDR3 nucleotides read TGTGCCAGCAAGAACGCCCTCGGGTCCCAGTACTTC. Protein: CASKNALGSQYF.

The chain combines TRBV11-2 with TRBJ1-1, with a possible D match to TRBD1 (5 bases). From germline, CDR1 is SGHAT and CDR2 FQNNGV. The ends were cut back, 3 bases at V and 3 bases at J, with 20 bases in the middle. This CDR3 is 17 amino acids long. This chain's CDR3 is CASSFGKWGKMDTEAFF. CDR3 sequence (DNA): TGTGCCAGCAGCTTCGGCAAATGGGGCAAGATGGACACTGAAGCTTTCTTT. The full variable domain, completed using reference TRBV11-2 and TRBJ1-1, is EAGVAQSPRYKIIEKRQSVAFWCNPISGHATLYWYQQILGQGPKLLIQFQNNGVVDDSQLPKDRFSAERLKGVDSTLKIQPAKLEDSAVYLCASSFGKWGKMDTEAFFGQGTRLTVV.

V usage is TRBV6-2 or TRBV6-3 and J usage is TRBJ1-2, with TRBD1 identical over 10 bases. The V gene's germline CDR1 is MNHEY and CDR2 SVGEGT. J gave up 5 bases and V 5 bases, and 5 bases lay outside the gene matches. CDR3 length: 14 residues. For the CDR3, the DNA is TGTGCCAGCAGTCAACCGGGACAGGGGTATGGCTACACCTTC. As protein: CASSQPGQGYGYTF.

This chain uses TRBV5-6 with TRBJ1-2, with D maybe TRBD1 (5 bases). Germline V gives CDR1 SGHDT, CDR2 YYEEEE. This CDR3 comprises 15 residues. Trimming shortened V by 0 bases and J by 2 bases, and 11 bases separated the two germline ends. The CDR3 coding sequence is TGTGCCAGCAGCTTGGGGGGAGGGGCCAACTATGGCTACACCTTC. Protein: CASSLGGGANYGYTF.

In this sample, this clone turned up a few times. The chain is built from TRBV4-1 and TRBJ2-7, with 10 bases fitting TRBD1. V dropped 0 bases and J dropped 5; count of bases not matched to a gene: 1. The germline V gene encodes CDR1 MGHRA and CDR2 YSYEKL. This CDR3 has 14 amino acids. The DNA of the CDR3 is TGCGCCAGCAGCCAAGAGGGACAGGGGAACGAGCAGTACTTC. Its protein is CASSQEGQGNEQYF.

The V gene is TRBV11-2, the J gene TRBJ2-6, with D perhaps TRBD2 (6 bases). V was cut by 5 bases and J by 0 bases, with 14 bases left in between. This CDR3 is built from 17 residues. Germline CDR1 is SGHAT and CDR2 is FQNNGV. This CDR3 is CASSLGGGYSGANVLTF. Written as DNA, the CDR3 is TGTGCCAGCAGCCTGGGAGGCGGTTACTCTGGGGCCAACGTCCTGACTTTC. Full variable domain (missing parts from reference TRBV11-2 and TRBJ2-6): EAGVAQSPRYKIIEKRQSVAFWCNPISGHATLYWYQQILGQGPKLLIQFQNNGVVDDSQLPKDRFSAERLKGVDSTLKIQPAKLEDSAVYLCASSLGGGYSGANVLTFGAGSRLTVL.

This clone occurred a few times. CDR3 in amino acids: CAISAGVNTGELFF. In DNA, the CDR3 is TGTGCCATCTCGGCGGGGGTTAACACCGGGGAGCTGTTTTTT. This sequence joins TRBV10-3 and TRBJ2-2; TRBD2 agrees at 7 bases. V was pared by 8 bases and J by 2 bases, with 5 bases of the junction left unmatched. CDR3 length equals 14 residues. Germline assignment: CDR1 ENHRY and CDR2 SYGVKD.

This chain uses TRBV11-2 with TRBJ2-3; 8 nucleotides align to TRBD2. The CDR3 runs 14 residues. V lost 8 bases to trimming and J lost 1 base; unmatched junction nucleotides: 5. Germline CDR1 SGHAT, CDR2 FQNNGV. CDR3: CASHGGAGTDTQYF. The CDR3 DNA reads as TGTGCCAGCCACGGGGGGGCTGGCACAGATACGCAGTATTTT.

This rearrangement joins TRBV7-8 to TRBJ1-2; 9 bases align to TRBD1. This CDR3 is built from 16 residues. The ends lost 7 bases at V and 8 bases at J; junction bases unmatched: 17. Germline V gene sequence: CDR1 SGHVS, CDR2 FQNEAQ. In DNA form, the CDR3 reads TGTGCCAGCACCAAGGGACAGGGTTTCCCGTGGGTCGGCTACACCTTC. It translates to CASTKGQGFPWVGYTF. Full variable domain (outside the CDR3, taken from reference TRBV7-8 and TRBJ1-2): GAGVSQSPRYKVAKRGQDVALRCDPISGHVSLFWYQQALGQGPEFLTYFQNEAQLDKSGLPSDRFFAERPEGSVSTLKIQRTQQEDSAVYLCASTKGQGFPWVGYTFGSGTRLTVV.

For this clone: One end of the junction varies from germline; a read error may be responsible. The chain employs TRBV5-1 and TRBJ2-7, with 12 bases fitting TRBD1. The CDR3 has 15 residues. Germline assignment: CDR1 SGHRS and CDR2 YFSETQ. Here the CDR3 DNA reads TGCGCCAGCAGCTTGGCCCCGGGACAGGGGGCGGGCATGAACTTC. Amino acids: CASSLAPGQGAGMNF.

The V gene is TRBV5-5, the J gene TRBJ1-5, with 8 bases aligning to TRBD1. With 4 bases clipped from V and 2 bases from J, the junction kept 5 bases outside the gene matches. The CDR3 runs to 15 residues. CDR1 is SGHKS and CDR2 is YYEKEE in the germline V gene (reference sequence). The CDR3 region has the DNA TGTGCCAGCAGCAGGACAGGGAATCGCAATCAGCCCCAGCATTTT. It specifies CASSRTGNRNQPQHF.

The chain combines TRBV15 with TRBJ2-1; 8 bases fit TRBD2. The CDR3 sequence is 15 residues long. Germline V gives CDR1 LNHNV, CDR2 YYDKDF (reference sequence). Trimming at V came to 5 bases and at J to 2 bases, leaving 5 bases not matched to a gene. CDR3 sequence reads: CATSARGGTYNEQFF. The CDR3 DNA is TGTGCCACCAGCGCTCGGGGGGGAACCTACAATGAGCAGTTCTTC.

The chain links TRBV7-2 to TRBJ1-3; tentative D call: TRBD1 (5 bases). Germline CDR1 is SGHTA and CDR2 is FQGNSA. The V end was cut by 7 bases, the J end by 3 bases, with 16 bases between. The CDR3 runs to 15 residues. The CDR3 reads CASTDPGLYGNTIYF. CDR3 bases: TGTGCCAGCACCGATCCAGGGCTCTATGGAAACACCATATATTTT.